This TCR beta chain was obtained from a study of T cell changes during pregnancy in multiple sclerosis. This clone was counted between two and nine times. Sequenced by immunoSEQ multiplex PCR; TCRdb stores in-frame clones only, minus some. The table has 30,000 to 45,000 clones, approximately 92% seen once. Germline CDR1 MNHEY, CDR2 SMNVEV (reference sequence). V was trimmed by 5 bases and J by 8 bases, leaving 15 bases between them. The CDR3 extends over 14 amino acids. The sequences come from CD8+ T cells from peripheral blood mononuclear cells, collected before pregnancy. This clonotype was sampled from a female donor with multiple sclerosis, enrolled in a pregnancy study. J is TRBJ1-4 and V is TRBV27, with D unresolved. CDR3 sequence: CASSTTRGYEKLFF. Here the CDR3 DNA reads TGTGCCAGCAGTACAACTCGGGGATACGAAAAACTGTTTTTT. The variable domain in full, completed from reference TRBV27 and TRBJ1-4, reads EAQVTQNPRYLITVTGKKLTVTCSQNMNHEYMSWYRQDPGLGLRQIYYSMNVEVTDKGDVPEGYKVSRKEKRNFPLILESPSPNQTSLYFCASSTTRGYEKLFFGSGTQLSVL.